Following are 4 T cell receptor beta chains from one sample sequenced in a study of OX40 agonist ivuxolimab in advanced cancers. Some clones are missing from TCRdb's copy, which holds only in-frame ones; the method was immunoSEQ multiplex PCR. The sample lists about 91,000 clones, approximately 85% occurring once. Material: CD4+ or CD8+ T cells sorted from blood, obtained in a trial of the OX40 agonist ivuxolimab. The receptors shown here come from an adult with an advanced solid tumor such as melanoma, head and neck, liver or kidney cancer.

This chain links TRBV11-2 with TRBJ1-3; TRBD1 is a possible D gene (6 bases). V gave up 2 bases and J gave up 0 bases, with 14 bases separating them. This CDR3 spans 17 amino acids. Germline lookup yields CDR1 SGHAT and CDR2 FQNNGV. CDR3 bases: TGTGCCAGCAGCTTATCGGGGGGCGGAAGCTCTGGAAACACCATATATTTT. This encodes CASSLSGGGSSGNTIYF.

To note about this clone: The same CDR3 is also encoded by other DNA sequences in this sample. The rearrangement links TRBV6-5 to TRBJ1-2, with 10 bases fitting TRBD1. V was pared by 1 base and J by 4 bases, with 6 bases of the junction left unmatched. The CDR3 sequence is 16 residues long. Per the germline V gene, CDR1 is MNHEY and CDR2 is SVGAGI. In DNA, the CDR3 is TGTGCCAGCAGTTACTTACGGACAGGGGGAGGCTATGGCTACACCTTC. It encodes CASSYLRTGGGYGYTF.

The rearrangement links TRBV6-5 to TRBJ2-1; D not resolved. The germline CDR1 and CDR2 sequences are MNHEY and SVGAGI. The V end lost 0 bases, the J end lost 5 bases, and 8 bases lay between the germline ends. CDR3 length equals 14 residues. CDR3 sequence: CASSYSVNHNEQFF. CDR3 sequence (DNA): TGTGCCAGCAGTTACTCAGTCAACCACAATGAGCAGTTCTTC.

This chain connects TRBV19 to TRBJ2-5; TRBD1 is a possible D gene (6 bases). Germline CDR1 LNHDA, CDR2 SQIVND (reference sequence). V was pared by 1 base and J by 7 bases, with 16 bases between. The length of the CDR3 is 15 residues. The CDR3, as DNA: TGTGCCAGTAGTATAGCGACAAGGGGGTCTGGGACCCAGTACTTC. Its translation is CASSIATRGSGTQYF.